Here is one T cell receptor (beta chain) with its context. The record originates from a study of blood T cell repertoires in COVID-19. Study information: The study drew acute and convalescent COVID-19 samples from the United States, Italy and Spain. The analysed material was cDNA or gDNA that came from T cells, B-cell-depleted T cells, or PBMCs.

Original data processing: Using reference gene primer amplification, nucleated cell counts were estimated. This table comes from immunoSEQ multiplex PCR, and its TCRdb copy is limited to in-frame clones, with some not included. V, J and clone size are taken as reported in that table, and D and trimming were inferred from the DNA itself. The table shows over 80,000 clones, with around 87% occurring only once. Trimming stripped 5 bases from V and 0 bases from J, with 8 bases between. The CDR3 extends over 15 amino acids. Germline-derived CDR1 and CDR2 are MNHEY and SVGAGI. The sequence came from a human donor in a cohort sampled during active COVID-19. The rearrangement uses TRBV6-5 and TRBJ2-6, with a weak D call TRBD2 (5 bases). The material sequenced was peripheral blood. The CDR3 bases are TGTGCCAGCAGTCACGGGGACTCTGGGGCCAACGTCCTGACTTTC. The encoded protein is CASSHGDSGANVLTF.